The 18 T cell receptor beta chains below were found in one sample sequenced in a study of blood T cells in healthy people across ages. Using a J-beta primer mix together with a sample-barcoded 5' primer, a second PCR was run for roughly 6 to 12 cycles. One entry per CDR3 protein results from TCRdb running MiXCR on the 5' RACE reads. The sample yields around 1,900,000 distinct CDR3 sequences, roughly two fifths seen once. Sequencing was done on a sample of blood. These receptor sequences come from a human donor in good health.

This chain uses TRBV20-1 with TRBJ2-7; D remains unclear. Trimming left V 6 bases short and J 3 bases short, with 15 bases between. Germline CDR1 is DFQATT and CDR2 is SNEGSKA (reference sequence). This CDR3 spans 13 amino acids. The CDR3 region has the DNA TGCAGTGCCAGGACGGAGAACTTCTACGAGCAGTACTTC. It codes for CSARTENFYEQYF.

This sequence joins TRBV12-3 or TRBV12-4 and TRBJ1-2; D is uncertain. The CDR3 loop spans 14 amino acids. V gave up 5 bases and J gave up 4 bases, with 14 bases separating them. CDR3 nucleotides: TGTGCCAGCAGTCAGACGGCAGCCCTCTATGGCTACACCTTC. Residues: CASSQTAALYGYTF.

To note about this clonotype: This may arise from a read error, as a much more abundant clone is one base away. The chain has TRBV29-1 and TRBJ1-2, with D perhaps TRBD1 (5 bases). CDR1 and CDR2 (germline): SQVTM, ANQGSEA. The CDR3 totals 13 residues. V was pared by 7 bases and J by 2 bases, with 14 bases between. CDR3 DNA: TGCAGCGCTGTGGAGACAGTGAACTATGGCTACACCTTC. Encoded protein: CSAVETVNYGYTF.

V and J are TRBV29-1 and TRBJ1-1; D is unresolved. Deletions cut 2 bases from V and 1 base from J, with 8 bases between. Per the germline V gene, CDR1 is SQVTM and CDR2 is ANQGSEA. The CDR3 has 13 amino acids. The CDR3 sequence is CSVELIRNTEAFF. DNA for the CDR3: TGCAGCGTTGAATTGATCCGGAACACTGAAGCTTTCTTT. The full variable domain, in which reference TRBV29-1 and TRBJ1-1 provide the parts outside the CDR3, is SAVISQKPSRDICQRGTSLTIQCQVDSQVTMMFWYRQQPGQSLTLIATANQGSEATYESGFVIDKFPISRPNLTFSTLTVSNMSPEDSSIYLCSVELIRNTEAFFGQGTRLTVV.

The gene calls are TRBV11-2 and TRBJ2-1; TRBD1 matches 8 bases. CDR3 length: 15 amino acids. Per germline, CDR1 SGHAT and CDR2 FQNNGV. The trim removed 1 base at V and 5 bases at J, leaving 4 bases unmatched. CDR3 sequence reads: CASSLVVTGDNEQFF. The CDR3 DNA follows: TGTGCCAGCAGCTTAGTTGTGACAGGGGACAATGAGCAGTTCTTC.

A few counts support this clonotype. The V and J genes are TRBV5-1 and TRBJ2-5, with 8 bases matching TRBD2. This CDR3 is built from 14 residues. The V segment lost 5 bases and the J segment 6 bases; nucleotides outside the gene matches: 9. In germline, CDR1 is SGHRS, CDR2 YFSETQ. CDR3 nucleotides: TGCGCCAGCAGTTGGTCCCGGGGGGGCAAGACCCAGTACTTC. It encodes CASSWSRGGKTQYF.

The gene calls are TRBV7-2 and TRBJ1-2, with no clear D. The V gene lost 9 bases and the J gene lost 3 bases, with 11 bases spanning the gap. The CDR3 is 12 amino acids. CDR1 and CDR2 (germline): SGHTA, FQGNSA. CDR3 residues: CASSPGHYGYTF. DNA for the CDR3: TGTGCCAGTTCCCCGGGCCACTATGGCTACACCTTC. Supplemented by reference TRBV7-2 and TRBJ1-2, the full variable domain reads GAGVSQSPSNKVTEKGKDVELRCDPISGHTALYWYRQSLGQGLEFLIYFQGNSAPDKSGLPSDRFSAERTGGSVSTLTIQRTQQEDSAVYLCASSPGHYGYTFGSGTRLTVV.

The chain has TRBV7-2 and TRBJ2-3; either TRBD1 or TRBD2 may supply D (5 bases each). The CDR3 consists of 11 residues. Germline CDR1 reads SGHTA; CDR2 reads FQGNSA. V was cut by 1 base and J by 14 bases, with 10 bases left in between. CDR3 loop: CASSLGGTRYF. In DNA, the CDR3 is TGTGCCAGCAGCTTAGGGGGGACGAGGTATTTT.

This chain uses TRBV24-1 with TRBJ2-1; 9 nucleotides line up with TRBD1. The J call could be wrong; TRBJ2-7 is a better fit for the DNA end. CDR3 length equals 16 residues. From germline, CDR1 is KGHDR and CDR2 SFDVKD. The chain's CDR3 is CATSDSTGQGINEQYF. The DNA of the CDR3 is TGTGCCACCAGTGATTCCACGGGACAGGGAATCAATGAGCAGTACTTC.

There are a few counts of this clonotype. The chain has TRBV5-1 and TRBJ2-7; D is perhaps TRBD2 (6 bases). Trimming took off 1 base at V and 6 bases at J, with 20 bases between the two ends. The CDR3 totals 16 residues. CDR1 and CDR2 from the germline V gene are SGHRS and YFSETQ. Here the CDR3 DNA reads TGCGCCAGCAGCTTGAGGCCGGCGCTTGCGGGATCCGAGCAGTACTTC. Its protein is CASSLRPALAGSEQYF.

The chain combines TRBV12-3 or TRBV12-4 with TRBJ1-4; D unclear. This CDR3 region has 14 residues. V was cut by 4 bases and J by 4 bases, with 10 bases left in between. Written as DNA, the CDR3 is TGTGCCAGCAGTTGGGATACAAATAATGAAAAACTGTTTTTT. This translates into CASSWDTNNEKLFF.

This chain links TRBV6-5 with TRBJ1-2; D is ambiguous. V lost 8 bases and J 4 bases, leaving 14 bases between the germline ends. The CDR3 is 13 residues long. Germline CDR1 reads MNHEY; CDR2 reads SVGAGI. CDR3 sequence (DNA): TGTGCCAGCTCCGGGGAAGGACTCTATGGCTACACCTTC. Translated: CASSGEGLYGYTF.

DNA of the CDR3: TGTGCCAGTAGTATCAGGGCGTCATCCTACGAGCAGTACTTC. Amino acid sequence: CASSIRASSYEQYF. The chain combines TRBV19 with TRBJ2-7, with a tentative D call TRBD1 (5 bases). The ends were cut back, 3 bases at V and 1 base at J, with 10 bases in the middle. Per the germline V gene, CDR1 is LNHDA and CDR2 is SQIVND (reference sequence). The length of the CDR3 is 14 residues.

V usage is TRBV20-1 and J usage is TRBJ2-3, with 9 bases matching TRBD2. With 8 bases clipped from V and 5 bases from J, the junction kept 17 bases outside the gene matches. Germline V gives CDR1 DFQATT, CDR2 SNEGSKA (reference sequence). CDR3 length: 16 amino acids. The CDR3 here is CSTPGMGLATRDTQYF. DNA of the CDR3: TGCAGTACCCCGGGTATGGGACTAGCTACTCGAGATACGCAGTATTTT.

This clonotype was found a few times. The rearrangement uses TRBV29-1 and TRBJ2-7, with D unclear. CDR1 SQVTM and CDR2 ANQGSEA come from the germline V gene. V was pared by 4 bases and J by 6 bases, with 13 bases between. There are 12 residues in the CDR3. In DNA form, the CDR3 reads TGCAGCGTTGTTGGGCCTTGGGGCGAGCAGTACTTC. Translating it yields CSVVGPWGEQYF.

This clonotype was observed a few times. This sequence joins TRBV4-1 and TRBJ2-1; 13 bases are a match to TRBD2. Per germline, CDR1 MGHRA and CDR2 YSYEKL. The CDR3 has 19 amino acids. Germline trimming cut 4 bases from V and 5 bases from J; bases unmatched to any gene: 14. The CDR3 DNA sequence: TGCGCCAGCAGCCTTAGGACTAGCGGGGGACCTGACGCGGACAATGAGCAGTTCTTC. Encoded protein: CASSLRTSGGPDADNEQFF.

This chain links TRBV6-2 or TRBV6-3 with TRBJ2-1; TRBD2 agrees at 9 bases. Germline CDR1 MNHEY, CDR2 SVGEGT. The J segment lost 5 bases and the V segment lost 6 bases, leaving 5 bases of the junction unmatched. The CDR3 is 14 amino acids. CDR3 region: CASRSRLADNEQFF. The DNA for the CDR3 is TGTGCCAGCAGGTCCAGACTAGCGGACAATGAGCAGTTCTTC.

In nucleotides, the CDR3 is TGTGCCAGCAGCTTAGGGACGAGGGGTACGCAGTATTTT. Protein: CASSLGTRGTQYF. The chain uses TRBV11-3 and TRBJ2-3, with D perhaps assigned TRBD1 or TRBD2 (5 bases each). V was pared by 1 base and J by 8 bases, with 10 bases between. CDR1 SGHNT and CDR2 YENEEA come from the germline V gene. The CDR3 is made up of 13 amino acids.